This note documents a single TCR beta chain sequence. This sample was taken from a study of shared clonotypes between healthy human individuals. This CDR3 is built from 12 residues. In germline, CDR1 is MNHEY, CDR2 SVGAGI. Trimming took 6 bases from V and 3 from J, leaving 9 bases between them. Produced via immunoSEQ multiplex PCR; TCRdb's table is partial and in-frame only. This sample carries around 1,000,000 clones, around 77% of them seen once, and the ten largest clones take 0.89%. Sequencing was performed on memory CD4+ T cells from PBMCs. Noted subset: CD45RA-negative fraction. The origin of this receptor is a man between 18 and 35 years old in good health. Some clones in this sample may be carry-over from other donors' samples. The J gene is TRBJ2-7, the V gene TRBV6-5; D remains unclear. CDR3 loop: CASSPPIYEQYF. CDR3 DNA: TGTGCCAGCAGCCCCCCGATCTACGAGCAGTACTTC.